This paragraph covers one TCR beta chain sequence. Clones were sequenced by immunoSEQ multiplex PCR, and TCRdb holds only the in-frame ones, with some missing. The sample has around 34,000 clones, around 83% seen once. The sample's treatment: preoperative locoregional IRX-2 cytokine immunotherapy. Preoperative locoregional IRX-2 cytokine immunotherapy was tested in the phase Ib source study. These data originate in a study of preoperative IRX-2 immunotherapy in early breast cancer. The CDR3 is 14 amino acids. The germline V gene has CDR1 MNHGY and CDR2 SAAAGT. V lost 2 bases to trimming and J lost 6 bases, with 10 bases between them.

The chain is built from TRBV6-8 and TRBJ2-2, with D tentatively TRBD2 (5 bases). Sequenced material: lymph node tissue, taken from a patient treated with IRX-2 immunotherapy. The TCR sequence derives from a human donor with breast cancer. DNA for the CDR3: TGTGCCAGCAGTTACGGGCGGAGGTCCGGGGAGCTGTTTTTT. Translating it yields CASSYGRRSGELFF.